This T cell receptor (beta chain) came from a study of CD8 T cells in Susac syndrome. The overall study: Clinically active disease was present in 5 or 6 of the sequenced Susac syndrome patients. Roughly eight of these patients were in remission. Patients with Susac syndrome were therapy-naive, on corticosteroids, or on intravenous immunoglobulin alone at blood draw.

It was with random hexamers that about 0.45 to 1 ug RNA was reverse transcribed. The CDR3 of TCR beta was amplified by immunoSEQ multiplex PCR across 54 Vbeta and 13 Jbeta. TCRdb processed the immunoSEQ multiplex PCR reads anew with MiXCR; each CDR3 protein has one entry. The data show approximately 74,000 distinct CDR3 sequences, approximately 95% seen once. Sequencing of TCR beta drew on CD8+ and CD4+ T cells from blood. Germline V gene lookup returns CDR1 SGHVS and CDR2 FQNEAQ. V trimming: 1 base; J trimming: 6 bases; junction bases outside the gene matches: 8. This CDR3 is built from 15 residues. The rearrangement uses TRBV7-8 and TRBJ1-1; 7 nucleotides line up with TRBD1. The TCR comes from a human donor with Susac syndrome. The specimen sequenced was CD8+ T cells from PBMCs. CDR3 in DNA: TGTGCCAGCAGCTTAGAGCAGGGGGGCTTCCCTGAAGCTTTCTTT. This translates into CASSLEQGGFPEAFF.